The 17 T cell receptor beta chains reported below all come from one sample, sequenced in a study of shared clonotypes between healthy human individuals. The method was immunoSEQ multiplex PCR; TCRdb's version includes in-frame clones alone and lacks a portion of them. The repertoire holds some 1 million clones, with roughly 75% as singletons. Sequenced: memory CD4+ T cells sorted from blood. The sample's subset: CD45RA-negative fraction. The receptors derive from a man in his late teens or twenties in good health.

The gene calls are TRBV28 and TRBJ1-1; 8 bases match TRBD1. In germline, CDR1 is MDHEN, CDR2 SYDVKM. The CDR3 spans 15 residues. Trimming cost V 6 bases and J 4 bases; bases outside gene matches: 10. DNA for the CDR3: TGTGCCAGCAGCCACGCCGGGACAGGAGCCACTGAAGCTTTCTTT. Translation: CASSHAGTGATEAFF.

This clone was counted once. The gene calls are TRBV28 and TRBJ2-1, with 8 bases matching TRBD2. CDR3 size: 17 residues. The J segment lost 1 base and the V segment lost 2 bases, leaving 7 bases of the junction unmatched. Germline V gene data show CDR1 as MDHEN and CDR2 as SYDVKM. The CDR3 spells CASSLTLAGPSYNEQFF. CDR3 DNA sequence: TGTGCCAGCAGTTTAACGCTAGCGGGCCCATCCTACAATGAGCAGTTCTTC.

This chain connects TRBV9 to TRBJ1-2, with D hard to call. CDR3 length: 15 residues. Germline V gene sequence: CDR1 SGDLS, CDR2 YYNGEE. Trimming stripped 0 bases from V and 0 bases from J, with 9 bases between. CDR3 bases: TGTGCCAGCAGCGTAGCGGCAGTAGCTAACTATGGCTACACCTTC. Its protein is CASSVAAVANYGYTF.

The V and J genes are TRBV5-6 and TRBJ2-7; the D is unclear. V was trimmed by 7 bases and J by 1 base, leaving 12 bases between them. CDR3 length: 13 amino acids. Germline CDR1 reads SGHDT; CDR2 reads YYEEEE. The CDR3 here is CASLRRNSYEQYF. The CDR3 nucleotides read TGTGCCAGCTTACGAAGGAATTCCTACGAGCAGTACTTC.

This chain connects TRBV5-1 to TRBJ1-6; D perhaps matches TRBD1 (5 bases). The CDR3 spans 15 residues. From germline, CDR1 is SGHRS and CDR2 YFSETQ. The V end lost 0 bases, the J end lost 8 bases, and 12 bases lay between the germline ends. The CDR3 sequence is CASSLGDPRDSPLHF. CDR3 DNA: TGCGCCAGCAGCTTGGGGGACCCGAGGGATTCACCCCTCCACTTT.

Regarding this clone: The same CDR3 is also encoded by other DNA sequences in this sample. The chain links TRBV4-3 to TRBJ1-4; the match to TRBD1 covers 7 bases. V lost 1 base, J lost 3 bases, and 2 bases stayed unmatched. The CDR3 consists of 15 residues. Per germline, CDR1 LGHNA and CDR2 YSLEER. As DNA, the CDR3 is TGCGCCAGCAGCCAAGGAGGGACAGCTAATGAAAAACTGTTTTTT. Its translation is CASSQGGTANEKLFF.

This CDR3 reads CASSATGAGNTIYF. In DNA, the CDR3 is TGTGCCAGCAGCGCGACAGGGGCTGGAAACACCATATATTTT. The chain has TRBV11-2 and TRBJ1-3; TRBD1 matches 8 bases. V lost 5 bases and J lost 2; bases outside the gene matches: 2. This CDR3 region has 14 residues. Germline lookup yields CDR1 SGHAT and CDR2 FQNNGV.

The DNA for the CDR3 is TGCGCCAGCAGCGCCATACAGGGATACGGGGAGCTGTTTTTT. This gives the protein CASSAIQGYGELFF. V is TRBV10-1 and J is TRBJ2-2; TRBD1 might be the D (6 bases). Germline CDR1 reads WNHNN; CDR2 reads SYGVQD (reference sequence). V lost 6 bases and J lost 7, with 15 bases in between. The length of the CDR3 is 14 residues.

The chain recombines TRBV2 with TRBJ2-5; D might be TRBD2 (6 bases). The CDR3 has 15 amino acids. CDR1 and CDR2 (germline): SNHLY, FYNNEI. Trimming took 4 bases from V and 2 from J, leaving 14 bases between them. The CDR3 DNA sequence: TGTGCCAGCAGTGGGGCTAGCGCAATACAAGAGACCCAGTACTTC. This translates into CASSGASAIQETQYF.

J is TRBJ2-7 and V is TRBV6-5; perhaps TRBD2 as D (5 bases). The CDR3 covers 13 residues. V lost 6 bases and J 4 bases, leaving 13 bases between the germline ends. Germline loops: CDR1 MNHEY, CDR2 SVGAGI. The CDR3 here is CASSLLRGYEQYF. The DNA for the CDR3 is TGTGCCAGCAGCCTCCTACGGGGATACGAGCAGTACTTC.

The chain links TRBV4-1 to TRBJ2-7; D remains unclear. The V end lost 1 base, the J end lost 2 bases, and 12 bases lay between the germline ends. This CDR3 spans 15 amino acids. Germline V lookup: CDR1 MGHRA, CDR2 YSYEKL. The CDR3 sequence: CASSQAETVTYEQYF. CDR3 sequence (DNA): TGCGCCAGCAGCCAAGCAGAGACGGTAACCTACGAGCAGTACTTC.

The V gene is TRBV15, the J gene TRBJ2-5; the D gene is possibly TRBD2 (5 bases). Germline CDR1 is LNHNV and CDR2 is YYDKDF (reference sequence). Between the trimmed V and J ends, which lost 3 bases and 4 bases, there was a span of 18 bases. This CDR3 has 16 residues. The CDR3 reads CATSSALQERGETQYF. In nucleotides, the CDR3 is TGTGCCACCAGCAGCGCTCTCCAGGAACGGGGAGAGACCCAGTACTTC.

This chain joins TRBV10-3 and TRBJ1-2, with a tentative D call TRBD1 (6 bases). CDR1 and CDR2 (germline): ENHRY, SYGVKD. V lost 9 bases to trimming and J lost 8 bases, with 19 bases between them. CDR3 length equals 13 residues. CDR3 amino acids: CAIGTISAGGYTF. CDR3 nucleotides: TGTGCCATTGGGACAATTTCTGCAGGCGGCTACACCTTC.

The J gene is TRBJ1-1, the V gene TRBV5-1; maybe TRBD1 (5 bases). The CDR3 has 13 amino acids. V was trimmed by 1 base and J by 4 bases, leaving 8 bases between them. The germline CDR1 and CDR2 sequences are SGHRS and YFSETQ. The CDR3 is CASSLQGPTEAFF. The CDR3 coding sequence is TGCGCCAGCAGCTTGCAGGGTCCCACTGAAGCTTTCTTT.

This clone was observed a few times. The chain employs TRBV7-2 and TRBJ1-6; TRBD1 is a possible D gene (5 bases). Germline values: CDR1 SGHTA, CDR2 FQGNSA. V was shortened by 5 bases and J by 7 bases, with 15 bases between the two germline ends. This CDR3 has 15 residues. The CDR3 loop reads CASSQAAGSNSPLHF. CDR3 DNA: TGTGCCAGCAGCCAGGCGGCAGGGAGCAATTCACCCCTCCACTTT.

The chain links TRBV7-6 to TRBJ2-6, with 7 bases that match TRBD1. J lost 1 base, V lost 1 base, and 10 bases had no gene match. The CDR3 runs to 19 residues. The germline V gene encodes CDR1 SGHVS and CDR2 FNYEAQ. The CDR3 bases are TGTGCCAGCAGCTTAGAGGTGACAGGGAAGGTTTCTGGGGCCAACGTCCTGACTTTC. Its protein product is CASSLEVTGKVSGANVLTF.

The chain carries TRBV28 and TRBJ2-3; D perhaps matches TRBD2 (6 bases). Per germline, CDR1 MDHEN and CDR2 SYDVKM. Trimming left V 11 bases short and J 2 bases short, with 17 bases between. The CDR3 is made up of 14 amino acids. CDR3 amino acids: CASKPGLFTDTQYF. The DNA of the CDR3 is TGTGCCTCCAAACCGGGACTCTTCACAGATACGCAGTATTTT.